Listed here are 10 T cell receptor beta chains from one sample, sequenced in a study of monozygotic twins with inflammatory bowel disease. With the 5' RACE reads reprocessed, TCRdb shows one record per CDR3 protein and no DNA. The table for this sample gives a few hundred thousand distinct CDR3 sequences. The sequenced material came from blood. The receptors come from a human donor with ulcerative colitis or Crohn's disease, or a healthy co-twin of an affected twin (not recorded which).

This sequence joins TRBV7-6 and TRBJ2-1; absent DNA, TCRdb's TRBD1 call cannot be checked. Germline assignment: CDR1 SGHVS and CDR2 FNYEAQ. The CDR3 spans 17 residues. This CDR3 is CASSLFLQVGSYNEQFF. Using reference TRBV7-6 and TRBJ2-1 for the parts outside the CDR3, the full variable domain is GAGVSQSPRYKVTKRGQDVALRCDPISGHVSLYWYRQALGQGPEFLTYFNYEAQQDKSGLPNDRFSAERPEGSISTLTIQRTEQRDSAMYRCASSLFLQVGSYNEQFFGPGTRLTVL.

The rearrangement uses TRBV7-8 and TRBJ2-3; checking the TCRdb D call of TRBD1 is not possible without DNA. CDR3 size: 15 residues. Per germline, CDR1 SGHVS and CDR2 FQNEAQ. This CDR3 reads CASSWGQGPQDTQYF.

The chain employs TRBV12-3 or TRBV12-4 and TRBJ1-1. This CDR3 spans 11 amino acids. This CDR3 is CASSFGVGAFF.

This chain links TRBV7-2 with TRBJ2-5; TCRdb's D gene call, TRBD1, goes unchecked for lack of DNA. CDR3 length: 15 amino acids. Germline lookup yields CDR1 SGHTA and CDR2 FQGNSA. The chain's CDR3 is CASSQSREFGETQYF.

The rearrangement links TRBV3-1 to TRBJ1-1; absent DNA, TCRdb's TRBD1 call cannot be checked. This CDR3 is built from 11 residues. Germline V gene data show CDR1 as LGHDT and CDR2 as YNNKEL (reference sequence). This CDR3 reads CASSRGAGAFF.

The V and J genes are TRBV15 and TRBJ2-3. The germline gives CDR1 LNHNV, CDR2 YYDKDF (reference sequence). The CDR3 is made up of 15 amino acids. The CDR3 loop reads CATSRDPRHADTQYF.

This chain connects TRBV24-1 to TRBJ2-1; TCRdb's D call, TRBD2, is unchecked because there is no DNA. CDR1 is KGHDR, CDR2 SFDVKD, per germline. CDR3 length: 17 residues. This CDR3 is CATSDPPLAGQYNEQFF.

The chain recombines TRBV12-3 or TRBV12-4 with TRBJ2-5; the D call from TCRdb, TRBD1, cannot be confirmed without DNA. This CDR3 is 16 amino acids long. CDR3 protein: CASSALGSGGQKTQYF.

The rearrangement links TRBV27 to TRBJ2-1; the TCRdb D gene call, TRBD2, has no DNA to confirm it. CDR3 length: 14 residues. CDR1 is MNHEY and CDR2 is SMNVEV in the germline V gene (reference sequence). The chain's CDR3 is CASAREMNGNEQFF.

The V call is TRBV3-1, the J call TRBJ2-5. The CDR3 is 11 amino acids. Germline-derived CDR1 and CDR2 are LGHDT and YNNKEL (reference sequence). Here the CDR3 reads CASNYGGTQYF.